These 32 T cell receptor beta chains came from one sample sequenced in a study of post-analysis software for immune sequencing data. Study conclusions and caveats: With TRBV5-6, TRBV5-1 and TRBV20-1 included, 4 to 6 TRBV segments were more frequent in patients than in controls.

Their cognate antigens are unknown. Researchers reported that TCR beta cDNA libraries carried unique molecular identifiers. A single record per CDR3 protein comes from TCRdb applying MiXCR to the PCR reads. This table holds approximately 770,000 distinct CDR3 sequences, about 45% found once. Sequencing used blood. The receptors were gathered from a girl aged 10-17 years with multiple sclerosis.

A few counts support this clonotype. The chain links TRBV27 to TRBJ2-1, with TRBD2 identical over 12 bases. CDR3 size: 15 residues. J was trimmed by 5 bases and V by 7 bases; bases with no gene match: 6. Germline V lookup: CDR1 MNHEY, CDR2 SMNVEV (reference sequence). CDR3 residues: CASTRLAGDDNEQFF. Written as DNA, the CDR3 is TGTGCCAGCACCAGACTAGCGGGAGATGACAATGAGCAGTTCTTC.

The chain carries TRBV3-1 and TRBJ2-3, with D uncertain. Deletions cut 6 bases from V and 6 bases from J, with 16 bases between. Germline-derived CDR1 and CDR2 are LGHDT and YNNKEL (reference sequence). The CDR3 is 14 amino acids. The CDR3 protein is CASSQSRVFDTQYF. The CDR3 region has the DNA TGTGCCAGCAGTCAGAGCCGTGTCTTTGATACGCAGTATTTT.

This rearrangement joins TRBV3-1 to TRBJ2-7; D is possibly TRBD2 (5 bases). With 3 bases removed from V and 4 bases from J, the gap between germline ends came to 13 bases. Germline loops: CDR1 LGHDT, CDR2 YNNKEL (reference sequence). This CDR3 has 14 amino acids. The CDR3 nucleotides are TGTGCCAGCAGCCATCATCGGACGGGGTACGAGCAGTACTTC. This gives the protein CASSHHRTGYEQYF.

The rearrangement links TRBV20-1 to TRBJ1-2; 11 bases are a match to TRBD1. The CDR3 has 12 amino acids. Germline lookup yields CDR1 DFQATT and CDR2 SNEGSKA (reference sequence). The V segment lost 3 bases and the J segment 8 bases; nucleotides outside the gene matches: 2. CDR3 region: CSARGQGEGYTF. The CDR3, as DNA: TGCAGTGCTAGGGGACAGGGGGAGGGCTACACCTTC.

This clonotype showed up many times. The CDR3 bases are TGCAGCGCGAATACAGGGGCCGGCTACACCTTC. Translating gives CSANTGAGYTF. The chain recombines TRBV29-1 with TRBJ1-2; 7 bases line up with TRBD1. The CDR3 runs to 11 residues. Germline trimming cut 7 bases from V and 8 bases from J; bases unmatched to any gene: 7. Germline lookup yields CDR1 SQVTM and CDR2 ANQGSEA.

This clonotype appeared a few times. The chain is built from TRBV11-2 and TRBJ2-5, with 8 bases fitting TRBD1. Germline CDR1 and CDR2: SGHAT and FQNNGV. This CDR3 is 17 amino acids long. The junction had 13 bases not matched to a gene; V was cut back by 1 base and J by 6 bases. CDR3 sequence reads: CASSLAAGRGPFKTQYF. The CDR3 DNA sequence: TGTGCCAGCAGCTTAGCTGCTGGCAGGGGGCCGTTTAAGACCCAGTACTTC.

In its sample, this clonotype was seen a few times. The gene calls are TRBV12-3 or TRBV12-4 and TRBJ2-3, with D maybe TRBD1 (5 bases). V lost 4 bases and J lost 6, with 8 bases in between. CDR3 length equals 12 residues. The CDR3 loop is CASSYQGDTQYF. The CDR3 coding sequence is TGTGCCAGCAGTTACCAGGGTGATACGCAGTATTTT.

The chain links TRBV9 to TRBJ2-1; D remains ambiguous. The CDR3 runs to 13 residues. Trimming took 0 bases from V and 6 from J, leaving 7 bases between them. Germline loops: CDR1 SGDLS, CDR2 YYNGEE. Here the CDR3 DNA reads TGTGCCAGCAGCGTAGCCCCGGCCAATGAGCAGTTCTTC. Protein: CASSVAPANEQFF. The variable domain in full, with the rest retrieved from reference TRBV9 and TRBJ2-1, is DSGVTQTPKHLITATGQRVTLRCSPRSGDLSVYWYQQSLDQGLQFLIQYYNGEERAKGNILERFSAQQFPDLHSELNLSSLELGDSALYFCASSVAPANEQFFGPGTRLTVL.

This chain connects TRBV27 to TRBJ2-1; TRBD2 agrees at 7 bases. Unmatched junction bases numbered 7, after V lost 5 bases and J lost 0 bases. Germline CDR1 MNHEY, CDR2 SMNVEV (reference sequence). The CDR3 is 16 amino acids. CDR3 sequence reads: CASSRGTTLSYNEQFF. In DNA form, the CDR3 reads TGTGCCAGCAGTCGAGGGACTACTCTCTCCTACAATGAGCAGTTCTTC.

V and J are TRBV7-2 and TRBJ2-7; 7 bases align to TRBD1. Germline trimming cut 4 bases from V and 1 base from J; bases unmatched to any gene: 7. The CDR3 spans 15 residues. The germline V gene has CDR1 SGHTA and CDR2 FQGNSA. The CDR3 coding sequence is TGTGCCAGCAGCTCCCGGGACAGACAATCCTACGAGCAGTACTTC. It translates to CASSSRDRQSYEQYF. Drawing the rest from reference TRBV7-2 and TRBJ2-7, the complete variable domain is GAGVSQSPSNKVTEKGKDVELRCDPISGHTALYWYRQSLGQGLEFLIYFQGNSAPDKSGLPSDRFSAERTGGSVSTLTIQRTQQEDSAVYLCASSSRDRQSYEQYFGPGTRLTVT.

The chain has TRBV20-1 and TRBJ2-7; 13 nucleotides match TRBD2. This CDR3 region has 18 residues. Germline V gene sequence: CDR1 DFQATT, CDR2 SNEGSKA (reference sequence). Trimming took 3 bases from V and 7 from J; bases not matched to a gene: 18. The CDR3 here is CSARSPGTSGDLLWEQYF. CDR3 DNA: TGCAGTGCTAGGTCCCCAGGGACTAGCGGGGACCTGCTATGGGAGCAGTACTTC.

This clonotype was found a few times. The chain joins TRBV7-3 to TRBJ2-7; D is ambiguous. The CDR3 is 16 amino acids. Deletions cut 4 bases from V and 0 bases from J, with 16 bases between. CDR1 SGHTA and CDR2 FQGTGA come from the germline V gene. In DNA, the CDR3 is TGTGCCAGCAGCTCCCGAGCCGGCCGTAGCTCCTACGAGCAGTACTTC. Translated: CASSSRAGRSSYEQYF.

This rearrangement joins TRBV29-1 to TRBJ2-5; no firm D call. Trimming left V 3 bases short and J 0 bases short, with 8 bases between. CDR1 and CDR2 from the germline V gene are SQVTM and ANQGSEA. The CDR3 is 13 amino acids. The DNA of the CDR3 is TGCAGCGTTGAGGGCCAGTACCAAGAGACCCAGTACTTC. This translates into CSVEGQYQETQYF.

This clonotype has only a few counts. The J gene is TRBJ1-1, the V gene TRBV12-3 or TRBV12-4; D may be TRBD1 (6 bases). V lost 3 bases to trimming and J lost 10 bases, with 15 bases between them. This CDR3 spans 13 amino acids. The CDR3 reads CASSLLNRARAFF. The CDR3 nucleotides are TGTGCCAGCAGTTTGCTGAACAGGGCAAGAGCTTTCTTT.

With respect to this clonotype: The junction shows a germline mismatch at one end, possibly a read error. The chain carries TRBV5-1 and TRBJ2-1; 9 bases are shared with TRBD1. CDR3 length equals 15 residues. Germline loops: CDR1 SGHRS, CDR2 YFSETQ. CDR3 sequence: CASSVRTGVYNGQFF. The CDR3 DNA sequence: TGCGCCAGCAGCGTCCGGACAGGGGTCTACAATGGGCAGTTCTTC.

The chain links TRBV6-5 to TRBJ1-2, with TRBD1 matching 8 bases. CDR1 and CDR2 from the germline V gene are MNHEY and SVGAGI. V trimming: 2 bases; J trimming: 2 bases; junction bases outside the gene matches: 4. The CDR3 contains 15 residues. CDR3 sequence (DNA): TGTGCCAGCAGTTACGGGACAGGTTGGAACTATGGCTACACCTTC. Its protein is CASSYGTGWNYGYTF.

V is TRBV29-1 and J is TRBJ2-5; 10 bases are a match to TRBD1. V lost 7 bases and J lost 5; bases outside the gene matches: 7. The CDR3 runs 13 residues. Germline V gene sequence: CDR1 SQVTM, CDR2 ANQGSEA. The CDR3 reads CSAGQGFGETQYF. The CDR3 DNA reads as TGCAGCGCGGGACAGGGGTTCGGCGAGACCCAGTACTTC. The variable domain in full, with the rest retrieved from reference TRBV29-1 and TRBJ2-5, is SAVISQKPSRDICQRGTSLTIQCQVDSQVTMMFWYRQQPGQSLTLIATANQGSEATYESGFVIDKFPISRPNLTFSTLTVSNMSPEDSSIYLCSAGQGFGETQYFGPGTRLLVL.

This clonotype was counted many times. The chain is built from TRBV5-1 and TRBJ2-7; TRBD2 matches 9 bases. This CDR3 has 15 amino acids. The germline V gene has CDR1 SGHRS and CDR2 YFSETQ. V shed 0 bases, J shed 3 bases, and the junction held 4 bases outside the gene matches. CDR3 loop: CASSLGVSGSYEQYF. DNA for the CDR3: TGCGCCAGCAGCTTGGGGGTTAGCGGGAGCTACGAGCAGTACTTC.

This sequence joins TRBV20-1 and TRBJ2-5, with D perhaps TRBD1 (6 bases). Germline CDR1 and CDR2: DFQATT and SNEGSKA (reference sequence). The CDR3 consists of 14 residues. V was trimmed by 4 bases and J by 2 bases, leaving 14 bases between them. CDR3 loop: CSANPADRQETQYF. In nucleotides, the CDR3 is TGCAGTGCTAACCCTGCCGACAGGCAAGAGACCCAGTACTTC.

J is TRBJ1-1 and V is TRBV10-3, with TRBD1 as a possible D gene (5 bases). The V gene's germline CDR1 is ENHRY and CDR2 SYGVKD. CDR3 size: 14 residues. The V gene lost 5 bases and the J gene lost 0 bases, with 10 bases spanning the gap. This CDR3 is CAISSGLMNTEAFF. Here the CDR3 DNA reads TGTGCCATCAGTTCGGGACTGATGAACACTGAAGCTTTCTTT.

Here the CDR3 DNA reads TGCGCCAGCAGCTTACCGACTAGCGGGCCAACCAAAAACATTCAGTACTTC. As protein: CASSLPTSGPTKNIQYF. V usage is TRBV5-1 and J usage is TRBJ2-4; 10 nucleotides align to TRBD2. The germline V gene encodes CDR1 SGHRS and CDR2 YFSETQ. With V trimmed by 2 bases and J by 2 bases, 7 bases remained unmatched. The CDR3 contains 17 residues.

The J gene is TRBJ2-5, the V gene TRBV6-5, with D perhaps matching TRBD1 (5 bases). The V gene's germline CDR1 is MNHEY and CDR2 SVGAGI. V dropped 0 bases and J dropped 3 bases, with 11 bases sitting between them. The CDR3 is made up of 15 amino acids. The CDR3: CASSYSDSTKETQYF. Here the CDR3 DNA reads TGTGCCAGCAGTTACTCTGACAGCACTAAAGAGACCCAGTACTTC.

The chain combines TRBV7-9 with TRBJ2-1; the D is unclear. Germline lookup yields CDR1 SEHNR and CDR2 FQNEAQ (reference sequence). The CDR3 has 12 amino acids. Trimming removed 5 bases from V and 3 bases from J, with 5 bases in between. CDR3 amino acids: CASSPYYNEQFF. CDR3 DNA: TGTGCCAGCAGCCCATACTACAATGAGCAGTTCTTC.

The J gene is TRBJ1-1, the V gene TRBV20-1, with D uncertain. This CDR3 spans 13 amino acids. CDR1 DFQATT and CDR2 SNEGSKA come from the germline V gene (reference sequence). The V and J ends lost 5 bases and 5 bases respectively, with 15 bases between them. The CDR3 bases are TGCAGTGCTCCCACGGAGGCGGGGACTGAAGCTTTCTTT. Residues: CSAPTEAGTEAFF.

This chain joins TRBV24-1 and TRBJ1-2; unclear D gene. CDR1 is KGHDR, CDR2 SFDVKD, per germline. V was clipped by 5 bases and J by 8 bases, with 23 bases between them. The CDR3 is 16 residues long. The CDR3 nucleotides read TGTGCCACCAGTGTTAGGACCGTAGCATTCCTTCAAGGCTACACCTTC. Residues: CATSVRTVAFLQGYTF.

The table lists this clonotype with a few counts. The CDR3 is CSAIDRVGGYTF. The CDR3 DNA is TGCAGTGCTATAGACAGGGTCGGTGGCTACACCTTC. This chain connects TRBV20-1 to TRBJ1-2, with TRBD1 identical over 7 bases. The germline V gene has CDR1 DFQATT and CDR2 SNEGSKA (reference sequence). The CDR3 sequence is 12 residues long. V shed 4 bases, J shed 7 bases, and the junction held 6 bases outside the gene matches.

The chain carries TRBV7-6 and TRBJ2-1; perhaps TRBD2 as D (6 bases). Germline CDR1 and CDR2: SGHVS and FNYEAQ. The length of the CDR3 is 12 residues. Trimming removed 4 bases at V and 7 bases at J, with 8 bases between. This CDR3 reads CASSSGLNEQFF. As DNA, the CDR3 is TGTGCCAGCAGCTCGGGACTTAATGAGCAGTTCTTC.

The V call is TRBV24-1, the J call TRBJ2-3; 8 positions agree with TRBD2. CDR1 and CDR2 (germline): KGHDR, SFDVKD. V shed 5 bases, J shed 4 bases, and the junction held 10 bases outside the gene matches. This CDR3 spans 16 amino acids. The chain's CDR3 is CATSALSGRSADTQYF. The CDR3 coding sequence is TGTGCCACCAGTGCCCTAAGCGGGAGATCGGCAGATACGCAGTATTTT.

The table lists this clonotype with a few counts. This chain uses TRBV20-1 with TRBJ2-3; 7 bases line up with TRBD2. J lost 0 bases, V lost 3 bases, and 12 bases had no gene match. The CDR3 covers 17 residues. In germline, CDR1 is DFQATT, CDR2 SNEGSKA (reference sequence). The CDR3 nucleotides are TGCAGTGCTAGTGTGGCGGGAGCCTCCCTTAGCACAGATACGCAGTATTTT. Protein sequence: CSASVAGASLSTDTQYF.

CDR3 sequence reads: CASGLGGDSTDTQYF. The CDR3 nucleotides are TGTGCTAGTGGTTTGGGAGGGGATAGCACAGATACGCAGTATTTT. The rearrangement links TRBV12-5 to TRBJ2-3; D could derive from TRBD1 or TRBD2 (5 bases each). Deletions cut 1 base from V and 0 bases from J, with 8 bases between. Per germline, CDR1 LGHNT and CDR2 FRNRAP. The CDR3 has 15 residues.

The chain employs TRBV12-5 and TRBJ2-7; no clear D. CDR3 length: 11 amino acids. V dropped 5 bases and J dropped 0 bases, with 2 bases sitting between them. The germline V gene encodes CDR1 LGHNT and CDR2 FRNRAP. The CDR3 DNA follows: TGTGCTAGTGGTACCTCCTACGAGCAGTACTTC. As protein: CASGTSYEQYF.

The J gene is TRBJ2-1, the V gene TRBV20-1; a possible D gene is TRBD2 (5 bases). V was cut by 3 bases and J by 1 base, with 16 bases left in between. Germline lookup yields CDR1 DFQATT and CDR2 SNEGSKA (reference sequence). CDR3 length equals 16 residues. The CDR3 reads CSASRADGPSYNEQFF. Here the CDR3 DNA reads TGCAGTGCTAGTAGAGCGGACGGCCCTTCCTACAATGAGCAGTTCTTC.